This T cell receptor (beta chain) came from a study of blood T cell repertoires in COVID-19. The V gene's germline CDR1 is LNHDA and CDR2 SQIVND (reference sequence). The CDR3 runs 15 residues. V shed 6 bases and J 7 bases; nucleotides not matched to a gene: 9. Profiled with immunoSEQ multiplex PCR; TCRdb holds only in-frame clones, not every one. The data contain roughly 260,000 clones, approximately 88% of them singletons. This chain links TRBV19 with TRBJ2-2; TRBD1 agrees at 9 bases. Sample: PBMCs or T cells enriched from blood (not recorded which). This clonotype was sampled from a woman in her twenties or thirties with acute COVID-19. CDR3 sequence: CASRPTGGEDGELFF. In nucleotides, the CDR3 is TGTGCCAGTAGACCTACAGGGGGCGAAGACGGGGAGCTGTTTTTT.